A single sample is the source of the 4 T cell receptor beta chains below, sequenced in a study of shared clonotypes between healthy human individuals. Clones were sequenced by immunoSEQ multiplex PCR, and TCRdb holds only the in-frame ones, with some missing. Here the sample spans some 2 million clones, 85% to 95% being singletons. Cells designated naive CD8 were CD45RO-negative and were positively selected for CCR7, with terminally differentiated effector memory CD45RA+ cells excluded. The sample was naive CD8+ T cells sorted from blood. These receptors were taken from a young man in good health.

This chain joins TRBV18 and TRBJ1-1; no definite D call. Germline loops: CDR1 KGHSH, CDR2 LQKENI. The CDR3 is made up of 15 amino acids. Trimming pared 4 bases from V and 4 bases from J, leaving 16 bases between. As DNA, the CDR3 is TGTGCCAGCTCACATGCCGGGGAAGGGAGCACTGAAGCTTTCTTT. Protein: CASSHAGEGSTEAFF. Full variable domain (remainder filled in from reference TRBV18 and TRBJ1-1): NAGVMQNPRHLVRRRGQEARLRCSPMKGHSHVYWYRQLPEEGLKFMVYLQKENIIDESGMPKERFSAEFPKEGPSILRIQQVVRGDSAAYFCASSHAGEGSTEAFFGQGTRLTVV.

The chain carries TRBV19 and TRBJ2-1; no reliable D call. Trimming removed 3 bases from V and 9 bases from J, with 6 bases in between. The CDR3 length is 11 residues. Germline CDR1 is LNHDA and CDR2 is SQIVND (reference sequence). In DNA, the CDR3 is TGTGCCAGTAGTATGACGGGTGAGCAGTTCTTC. Residues: CASSMTGEQFF.

The chain recombines TRBV19 with TRBJ2-3; 11 bases are a match to TRBD2. Germline CDR1 is LNHDA and CDR2 is SQIVND (reference sequence). This CDR3 has 16 amino acids. Trimming at V came to 4 bases and at J to 3 bases, leaving 6 bases not matched to a gene. CDR3 region: CASSKLAGGLTDTQYF. CDR3 DNA: TGTGCCAGTAGTAAGCTAGCGGGGGGTCTAACAGATACGCAGTATTTT.

On this clone itself: In the same sample, other DNA sequences code for this CDR3. This chain connects TRBV2 to TRBJ2-7, with D unclear. CDR3 length equals 12 residues. CDR1 is SNHLY and CDR2 is FYNNEI in the germline V gene. Trimming cost V 4 bases and J 1 base, with 5 bases left between them. The CDR3 spells CASSGGSYEQYF. The CDR3, as DNA: TGTGCCAGCAGTGGCGGATCCTACGAGCAGTACTTC.